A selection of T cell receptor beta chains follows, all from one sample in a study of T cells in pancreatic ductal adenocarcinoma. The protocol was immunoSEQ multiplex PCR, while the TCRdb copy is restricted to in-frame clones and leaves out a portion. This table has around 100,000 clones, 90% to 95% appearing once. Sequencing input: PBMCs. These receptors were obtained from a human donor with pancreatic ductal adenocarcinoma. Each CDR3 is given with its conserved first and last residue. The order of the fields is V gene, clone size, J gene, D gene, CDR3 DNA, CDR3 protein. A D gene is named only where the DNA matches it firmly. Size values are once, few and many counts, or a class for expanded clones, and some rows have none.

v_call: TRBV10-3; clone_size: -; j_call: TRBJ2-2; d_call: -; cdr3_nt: TGTGCCATCGAGGCCAGTTTACGAACCGGGGAGCTGTTTTTT; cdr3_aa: CAIEASLRTGELFF
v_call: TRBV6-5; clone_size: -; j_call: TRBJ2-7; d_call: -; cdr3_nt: TGTGCCAGCAGGATAAGGGACACGTACTACGAGCAGTACTTC; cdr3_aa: CASRIRDTYYEQYF
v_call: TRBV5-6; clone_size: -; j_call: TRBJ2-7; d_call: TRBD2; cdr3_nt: TGTGCCAGCAGCTTCAAAAGCGGGACCTACGAGCAGTACTTC; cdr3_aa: CASSFKSGTYEQYF
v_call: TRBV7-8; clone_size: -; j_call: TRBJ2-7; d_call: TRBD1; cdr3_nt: TGTGCCAGCAGCTGGGACAGGGCTAGCGAGCAGTACTTC; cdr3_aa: CASSWDRASEQYF
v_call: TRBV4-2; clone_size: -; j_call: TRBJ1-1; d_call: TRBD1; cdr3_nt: TGTGCCAGCAGCCAAATTACCAGGGGGCGGAACACTGAAGCTTTCTTT; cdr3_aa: CASSQITRGRNTEAFF
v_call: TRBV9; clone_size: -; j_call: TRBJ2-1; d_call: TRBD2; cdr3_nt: TGTGCCAGCAGCCGCGGGGGAGATGAGCAGTTCTTC; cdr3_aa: CASSRGGDEQFF
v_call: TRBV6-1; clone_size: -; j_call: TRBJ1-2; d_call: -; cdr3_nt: TGTGCCAGCCAGATGGAGGTTGACTATGGCTACACCTTC; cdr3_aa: CASQMEVDYGYTF
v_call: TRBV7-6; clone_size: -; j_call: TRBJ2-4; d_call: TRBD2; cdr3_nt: TGTGCCAGCAGCCCTCGACTAGCGGGAGGGTTAGTCAAAAACATTCAGTACTTC; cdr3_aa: CASSPRLAGGLVKNIQYF
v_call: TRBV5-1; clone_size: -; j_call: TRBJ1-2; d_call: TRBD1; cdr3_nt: TGCGCCAGCAGCTTGGATGGGACAGGGATTGGTGGCTACACCTTC; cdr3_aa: CASSLDGTGIGGYTF
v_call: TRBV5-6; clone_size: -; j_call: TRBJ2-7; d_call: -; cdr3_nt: TGTGCCAGCAGCTTGCAGTTATCCTACGAGCAGTACTTC; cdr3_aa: CASSLQLSYEQYF
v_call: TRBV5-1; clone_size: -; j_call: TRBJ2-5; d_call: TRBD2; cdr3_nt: TGCGCCAGCAGCTTGAATAGCGGGAGTGCAGAGACCCAGTACTTC; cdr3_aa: CASSLNSGSAETQYF
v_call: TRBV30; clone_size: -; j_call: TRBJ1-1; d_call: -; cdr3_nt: TGTGCCTGGAGAACAGGGTCTGAAGCTTTCTTT; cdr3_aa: CAWRTGSEAFF
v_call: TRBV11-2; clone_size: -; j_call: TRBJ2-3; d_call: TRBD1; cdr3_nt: TGTGCCAGCAGCTCTATCCTAGGACAGGGTAGTCATACGCAGTATTTT; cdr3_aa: CASSSILGQGSHTQYF
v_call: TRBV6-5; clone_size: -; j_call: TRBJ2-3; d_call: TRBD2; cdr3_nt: TGTGCCAGCAGCACTAGCGGGACTTCCCCAGATACGCAGTATTTT; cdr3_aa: CASSTSGTSPDTQYF
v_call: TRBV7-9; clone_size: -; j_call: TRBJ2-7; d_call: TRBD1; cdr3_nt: TGTGCCAGCAGCTTAATGACAGGGAGCGACGAGCAGTACTTC; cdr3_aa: CASSLMTGSDEQYF
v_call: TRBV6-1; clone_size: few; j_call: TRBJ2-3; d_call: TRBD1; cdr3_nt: TGTGCCAGCAGTGAACAAACAGGGGCGGATACGCAGTATTTT; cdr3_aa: CASSEQTGADTQYF
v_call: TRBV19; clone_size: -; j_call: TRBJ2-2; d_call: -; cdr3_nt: TGTGCCAGTAGTATAGATCGGGGGAAGAGATCCAGCGGGGAGCTGTTTTTT; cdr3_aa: CASSIDRGKRSSGELFF
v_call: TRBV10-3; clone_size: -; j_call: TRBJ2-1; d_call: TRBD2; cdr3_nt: TGTGCCATCAGTGGTTCTAGCGGGAGGGCCGGAGACAATGAGCAGTTCTTC; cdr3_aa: CAISGSSGRAGDNEQFF
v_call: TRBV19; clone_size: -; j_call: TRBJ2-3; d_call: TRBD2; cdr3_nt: TGTGCCAGTACCCGCGGGGGTAGCACAGATACGCAGTATTTT; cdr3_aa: CASTRGGSTDTQYF
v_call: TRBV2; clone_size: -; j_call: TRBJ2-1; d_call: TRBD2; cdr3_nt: TGTGCCAGCAGTGAAGGGCGGGAGATCTACAATGAGCAGTTCTTC; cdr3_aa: CASSEGREIYNEQFF
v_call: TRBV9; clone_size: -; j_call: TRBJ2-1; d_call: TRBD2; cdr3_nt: TGTGCCAGCAACCTAGCGGGGGACGGTTCTAATGAGCAGTTCTTC; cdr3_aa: CASNLAGDGSNEQFF
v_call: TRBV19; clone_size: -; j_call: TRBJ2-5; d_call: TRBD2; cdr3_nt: TGTGCCAGTAGTATACGGAGCGGGAGTAAAGGAGAGACCCAGTACTTC; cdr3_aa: CASSIRSGSKGETQYF
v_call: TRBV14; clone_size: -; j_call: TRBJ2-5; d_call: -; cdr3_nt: TGTGCCAGCAGCCAAGTACGGGACTACCAAGAGACCCAGTACTTC; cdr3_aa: CASSQVRDYQETQYF